The clone carrying this T cell receptor beta chain was seen only a few times. What it recognizes is unknown. The CDR3 runs to 12 residues. V dropped 4 bases and J dropped 15 bases, with 15 bases sitting between them. Germline V gene lookup returns CDR1 LNHDA and CDR2 SQIVND (reference sequence). These data come from a study of Graves' ophthalmopathy and Graves' hyperthyroidism. With a duration under 3 months, ophthalmopathy in the donors showed moderate-to-severe activity, CAS ≥3 and NOSPECS ≥4. As the template, RNA transcripts were used to amplify TCR beta CDR3 regions. Second-round multiplex PCR followed a first-round RT-PCR using HTBI primers. TCRdb re-derived calls from the multiplex PCR reads in MiXCR, one entry per CDR3 protein. The table lists 240,000 or so distinct CDR3 sequences, 45% of them singletons. Overall study results and limits: Blood shared most expanded thyroid clonotypes above 0.001 frequency. Cross-validated, the 13-signature model showed 87.88%/81.08% sensitivity/specificity, and 80%/75% in the test set.

Sequencing used peripheral blood. The gene calls are TRBV19 and TRBJ2-2; D gene uncertain. The source is an adult man with Graves' ophthalmopathy. CDR3 protein: CASSTRKTQVFF. In DNA form, the CDR3 reads TGTGCCAGTAGTACACGGAAGACTCAAGTGTTTTTT. Full variable domain (rest looked up from reference TRBV19 and TRBJ2-2): DGGITQSPKYLFRKEGQNVTLSCEQNLNHDAMYWYRQDPGQGLRLIYYSQIVNDFQKGDIAEGYSVSREKKESFPLTVTSAQKNPTAFYLCASSTRKTQVFFGEGSRLTVL.